The source of this T cell receptor beta chain is a study of T-cell reconstitution after alpha-beta-depleted transplantation in children. Turning to this clonotype: Its antigen is undetermined.

General study points: Recipient T cells and thymic progenitors that survived were the source of the high TCRbeta diversity seen at day 60 in some patients. Reportedly, alpha-beta T cells present about two months post-transplant originated from several hundred expanded clones of graft origin. Hyperexpanded clones declined; after one year, newly produced T cells mostly supplied diversity.

The J segment lost 4 bases and the V segment lost 6 bases, leaving 9 bases of the junction unmatched. This CDR3 spans 14 amino acids. The germline gives CDR1 DFQATT, CDR2 SNEGSKA (reference sequence). Preparation of the TCRbeta library involved a method that used unique molecular identifiers. From the PCR reads, TCRdb called clonotypes with MiXCR, one entry per CDR3 protein. The sample carries 610,000 or so distinct CDR3 sequences, approximately 30% recorded once. The source material was PBMCs, sampled before TCRalphabeta/CD19-depleted stem cell transplant. J is TRBJ2-7 and V is TRBV20-1; TRBD2 matches at 10 bases. This TCR was recovered from a boy under three years old with Wiskott-Aldrich syndrome, due to receive a stem cell transplant. The chain's CDR3 is CSAPSSGSRYEQYF. CDR3 coding DNA: TGCAGTGCGCCCTCTAGCGGGAGTAGGTACGAGCAGTACTTC.